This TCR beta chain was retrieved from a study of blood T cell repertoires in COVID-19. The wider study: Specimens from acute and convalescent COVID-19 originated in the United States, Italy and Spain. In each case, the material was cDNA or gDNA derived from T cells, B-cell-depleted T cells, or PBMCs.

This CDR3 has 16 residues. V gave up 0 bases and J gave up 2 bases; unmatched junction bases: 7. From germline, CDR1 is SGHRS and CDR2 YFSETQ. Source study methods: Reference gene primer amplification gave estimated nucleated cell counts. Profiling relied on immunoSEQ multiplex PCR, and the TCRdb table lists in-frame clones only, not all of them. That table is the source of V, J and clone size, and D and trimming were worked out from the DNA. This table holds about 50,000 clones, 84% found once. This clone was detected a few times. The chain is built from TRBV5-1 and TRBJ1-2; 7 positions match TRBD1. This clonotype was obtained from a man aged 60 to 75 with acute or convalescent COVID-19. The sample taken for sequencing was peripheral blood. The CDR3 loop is CASSLAGTERNYGYTF. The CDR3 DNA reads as TGCGCCAGCAGCTTGGCCGGGACAGAGAGAAACTATGGCTACACCTTC.